A single sample is the source of the 14 T cell receptor beta chains below, sequenced in a study of blood T cell repertoires in COVID-19. Clones were sequenced by immunoSEQ multiplex PCR, and TCRdb holds only the in-frame ones, with some missing. Here the sample spans about 120,000 clones, approximately 86% being singletons. The source material was peripheral blood. These receptor sequences come from a woman between 45 and 65 years old with active or convalescent COVID-19.

This clone was counted a few times. The chain links TRBV14 to TRBJ2-1; the match to TRBD2 covers 7 bases. V shed 0 bases, J shed 4 bases, and the junction held 9 bases outside the gene matches. Germline lookup yields CDR1 SGHDN and CDR2 FVKESK. The CDR3 contains 17 residues. The CDR3 reads CASSQDFRASGYNEQFF. CDR3 in DNA: TGTGCCAGCAGCCAAGATTTCAGGGCTAGCGGATACAATGAGCAGTTCTTC.

The chain links TRBV6-1 to TRBJ2-7, with a tentative D call TRBD2 (5 bases). Trimming took 1 base from V and 5 from J, leaving 15 bases between them. CDR1 and CDR2 (germline): MNHNS, SASEGT. This CDR3 comprises 15 residues. This CDR3 reads CASSEGGRRWDEQYF. The CDR3 DNA reads TGTGCCAGCAGTGAAGGAGGTCGGAGGTGGGACGAGCAGTACTTC.

This clone was seen a handful of times. The CDR3 reads CASSLGNPLLAQPQHF. CDR3 coding DNA: TGTGCCAGCTCGCTGGGTAACCCGCTTCTAGCTCAGCCCCAGCATTTT. V is TRBV18 and J is TRBJ1-5; D is unresolved. The CDR3 extends over 16 amino acids. The V gene lost 6 bases and the J gene lost 6 bases, with 21 bases spanning the gap. Per the germline V gene, CDR1 is KGHSH and CDR2 is LQKENI.

The CDR3 sequence is CASSFIGIEGGFLSYEQYF. CDR3 sequence (DNA): TGTGCCAGCAGTTTTATAGGGATTGAAGGGGGTTTTCTCTCCTACGAGCAGTACTTC. V usage is TRBV28 and J usage is TRBJ2-7, with D perhaps TRBD1 (6 bases). The ends were cut back, 3 bases at V and 0 bases at J, with 24 bases in the middle. CDR1 is MDHEN, CDR2 SYDVKM, per germline. The CDR3 has 19 amino acids.

This clone was detected a few times. The rearrangement uses TRBV5-5 and TRBJ2-3, with a tentative D call TRBD2 (6 bases). Germline assignment: CDR1 SGHKS and CDR2 YYEKEE (reference sequence). The V end lost 4 bases, the J end lost 2 bases, and 11 bases lay between the germline ends. CDR3 length equals 14 residues. The CDR3 here is CASSRWTITDTQYF. The CDR3 nucleotides are TGTGCCAGCAGCCGATGGACTATCACAGATACGCAGTATTTT.

The chain is built from TRBV9 and TRBJ1-2; 7 bases are a match to TRBD1. The CDR3 has 13 residues. Germline V lookup: CDR1 SGDLS, CDR2 YYNGEE. V shed 0 bases and J 7 bases; nucleotides not matched to a gene: 3. The CDR3 loop is CASSVDTGAGYTF. Written as DNA, the CDR3 is TGTGCCAGCAGCGTAGATACAGGGGCTGGCTACACCTTC.

This chain connects TRBV28 to TRBJ2-2; TRBD1 matches at 7 bases. The CDR3 contains 15 residues. Germline assignment: CDR1 MDHEN and CDR2 SYDVKM. Trimming took 5 bases from V and 7 from J; bases not matched to a gene: 10. As DNA, the CDR3 is TGTGCCAGCAGTCCCGGCACAGGGGCGGGCGGGGAGCTGTTTTTT. Protein sequence: CASSPGTGAGGELFF.

The V and J genes are TRBV14 and TRBJ1-6; D gene unclear. There are 12 residues in the CDR3. CDR1 is SGHDN, CDR2 FVKESK, per germline. Trimming shortened V by 3 bases and J by 10 bases, and 7 bases separated the two germline ends. CDR3 nucleotides: TGTGCCAGCAGCCACACATTCTCACCCCTCCACTTT. Translated, it gives CASSHTFSPLHF.

The rearrangement joins TRBV5-1 to TRBJ2-3, with 9 bases fitting TRBD2. CDR1 SGHRS and CDR2 YFSETQ come from the germline V gene. The V and J ends lost 0 bases and 13 bases, in that order; junction bases with no gene match: 12. CDR3 length: 15 amino acids. Here the CDR3 reads CASSLDPSSGRAKYF. The CDR3 DNA follows: TGCGCCAGCAGCTTGGATCCCAGTAGCGGGAGAGCAAAGTATTTT.

The rearrangement links TRBV10-3 to TRBJ2-3, with TRBD2 identical over 8 bases. Germline values: CDR1 ENHRY, CDR2 SYGVKD. The CDR3 contains 15 residues. V lost 10 bases to trimming and J lost 4 bases; unmatched junction nucleotides: 13. The DNA of the CDR3 is TGTGCCACCTCCGTCCGAGCGGGAGAAGCAGATACGCAGTATTTT. Translated, it gives CATSVRAGEADTQYF.

The J gene is TRBJ2-3, the V gene TRBV20-1; 11 nucleotides match TRBD2. The CDR3 totals 15 residues. The germline gives CDR1 DFQATT, CDR2 SNEGSKA (reference sequence). Trimming cost V 3 bases and J 6 bases; bases outside gene matches: 8. In DNA form, the CDR3 reads TGCAGTGCTAGTAGTCTAGCGGGAGGCGGTGATACGCAGTATTTT. The encoded protein is CSASSLAGGGDTQYF.

The gene calls are TRBV11-3 and TRBJ2-3, with TRBD1 identical over 8 bases. V was pared by 1 base and J by 3 bases, with 3 bases of the junction left unmatched. CDR1 and CDR2 (germline): SGHNT, YENEEA. There are 15 residues in the CDR3. The CDR3: CASSLGRGLTDTQYF. The CDR3 DNA reads as TGTGCCAGCAGCTTAGGCAGGGGGCTAACAGATACGCAGTATTTT.

The chain employs TRBV5-5 and TRBJ1-5; D ambiguous. The CDR3 loop spans 15 amino acids. The V gene lost 0 bases and the J gene lost 0 bases, with 7 bases spanning the gap. Germline loops: CDR1 SGHKS, CDR2 YYEKEE (reference sequence). The CDR3 DNA reads as TGTGCCAGCAGCTTGGGCGGGGTTAGCAATCAGCCCCAGCATTTT. Protein: CASSLGGVSNQPQHF.

This rearrangement joins TRBV19 to TRBJ2-5; TRBD2 matches at 9 bases. V was clipped by 3 bases and J by 2 bases; unmatched bases: 4. Germline V gene lookup returns CDR1 LNHDA and CDR2 SQIVND (reference sequence). The CDR3 consists of 15 residues. DNA for the CDR3: TGTGCCAGTAGTATTGGGACTAGCAGACAAGAGACCCAGTACTTC. Protein sequence: CASSIGTSRQETQYF.